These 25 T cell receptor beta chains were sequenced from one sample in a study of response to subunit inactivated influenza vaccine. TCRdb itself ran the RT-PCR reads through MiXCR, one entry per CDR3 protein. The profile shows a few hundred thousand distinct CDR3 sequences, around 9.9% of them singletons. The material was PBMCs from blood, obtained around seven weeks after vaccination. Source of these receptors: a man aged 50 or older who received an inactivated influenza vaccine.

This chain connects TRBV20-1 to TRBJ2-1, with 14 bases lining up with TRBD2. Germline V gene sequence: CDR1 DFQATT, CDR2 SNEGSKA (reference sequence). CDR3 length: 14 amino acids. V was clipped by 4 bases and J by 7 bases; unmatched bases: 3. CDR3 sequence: CSAMTSGGANEQFF. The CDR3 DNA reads TGCAGTGCTATGACTAGCGGGGGGGCAAATGAGCAGTTCTTC.

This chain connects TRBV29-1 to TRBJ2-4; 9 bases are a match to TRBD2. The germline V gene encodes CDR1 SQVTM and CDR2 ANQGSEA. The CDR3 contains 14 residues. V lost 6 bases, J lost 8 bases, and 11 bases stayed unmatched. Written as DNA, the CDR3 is TGCAGCGTCTGGGTTGGGCGGGAGGGCGACATTCAGTACTTC. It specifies CSVWVGREGDIQYF. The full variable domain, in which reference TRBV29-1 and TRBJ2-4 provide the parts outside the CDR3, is SAVISQKPSRDICQRGTSLTIQCQVDSQVTMMFWYRQQPGQSLTLIATANQGSEATYESGFVIDKFPISRPNLTFSTLTVSNMSPEDSSIYLCSVWVGREGDIQYFGAGTRLSVL.

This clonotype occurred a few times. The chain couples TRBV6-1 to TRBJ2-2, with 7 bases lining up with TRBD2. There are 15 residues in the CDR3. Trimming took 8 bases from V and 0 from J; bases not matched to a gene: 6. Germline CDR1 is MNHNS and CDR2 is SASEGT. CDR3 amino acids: CASGGGTSNTGELFF. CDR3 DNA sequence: TGTGCCAGCGGGGGGGGAACATCGAACACCGGGGAGCTGTTTTTT.

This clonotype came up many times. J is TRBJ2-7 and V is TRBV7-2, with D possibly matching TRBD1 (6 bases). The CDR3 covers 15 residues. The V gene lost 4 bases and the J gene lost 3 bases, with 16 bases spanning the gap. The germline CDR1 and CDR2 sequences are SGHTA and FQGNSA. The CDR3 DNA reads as TGTGCCAGCAGCTCCATCGACACAGGGTACTACGAGCAGTACTTC. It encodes CASSSIDTGYYEQYF.

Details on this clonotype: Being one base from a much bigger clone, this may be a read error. As DNA, the CDR3 is TGTGCCAGCAGTGGCAAGTCCGGGAGCAGAGATACGCAGTATTTT. It encodes CASSGKSGSRDTQYF. V usage is TRBV12-3 or TRBV12-4 and J usage is TRBJ2-3; maybe TRBD2 (6 bases). The CDR3 loop spans 15 amino acids.

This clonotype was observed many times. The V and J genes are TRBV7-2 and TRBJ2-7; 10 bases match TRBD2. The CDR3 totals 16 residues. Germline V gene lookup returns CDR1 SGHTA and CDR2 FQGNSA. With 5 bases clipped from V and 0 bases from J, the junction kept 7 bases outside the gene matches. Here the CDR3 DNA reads TGTGCCAGCAGCCGGGGGGGGACTAGCGCCTCCTACGAGCAGTACTTC. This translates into CASSRGGTSASYEQYF.

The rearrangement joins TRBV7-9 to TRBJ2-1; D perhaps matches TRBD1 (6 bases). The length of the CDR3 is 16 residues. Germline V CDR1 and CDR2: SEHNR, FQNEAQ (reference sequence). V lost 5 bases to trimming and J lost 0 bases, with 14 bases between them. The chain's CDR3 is CASSDYRVSSYNEQFF. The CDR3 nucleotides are TGTGCCAGCAGCGATTACAGGGTTAGCTCCTACAATGAGCAGTTCTTC. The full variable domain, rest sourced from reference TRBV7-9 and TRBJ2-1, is DTGVSQNPRHKITKRGQNVTFRCDPISEHNRLYWYRQTLGQGPEFLTYFQNEAQLEKSRLLSDRFSAERPKGSFSTLEIQRTEQGDSAMYLCASSDYRVSSYNEQFFGPGTRLTVL.

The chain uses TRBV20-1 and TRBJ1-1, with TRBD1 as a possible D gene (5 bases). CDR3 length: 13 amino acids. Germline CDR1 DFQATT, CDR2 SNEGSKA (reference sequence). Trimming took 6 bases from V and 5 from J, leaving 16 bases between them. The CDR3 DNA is TGCAGTGCCTCGACAGACGTCGGTACTGAAGCTTTCTTT. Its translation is CSASTDVGTEAFF.

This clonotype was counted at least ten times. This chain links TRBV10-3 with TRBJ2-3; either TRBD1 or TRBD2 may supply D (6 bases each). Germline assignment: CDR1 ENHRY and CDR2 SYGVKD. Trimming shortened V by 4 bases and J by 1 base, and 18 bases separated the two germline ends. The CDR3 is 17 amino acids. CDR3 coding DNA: TGTGCCATCAGTGGACAGAGGGGGAGGCTGGGCACAGATACGCAGTATTTT. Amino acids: CAISGQRGRLGTDTQYF.

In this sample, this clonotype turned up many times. Here the CDR3 reads CSVGGAPNEKLFF. The DNA of the CDR3 is TGCAGCGTTGGTGGGGCTCCAAATGAAAAACTGTTTTTT. V gene TRBV29-1 combines with J gene TRBJ1-4; tentative D call: TRBD1 (5 bases). Between the trimmed V and J ends, which lost 4 bases and 5 bases, there was a span of 11 bases. This CDR3 has 13 amino acids. Germline V CDR1 and CDR2: SQVTM, ANQGSEA.

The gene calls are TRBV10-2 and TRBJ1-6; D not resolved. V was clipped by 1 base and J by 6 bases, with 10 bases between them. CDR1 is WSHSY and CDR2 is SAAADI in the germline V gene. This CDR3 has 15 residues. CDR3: CASSEWTGINSPLHF. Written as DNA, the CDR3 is TGCGCCAGCAGTGAGTGGACGGGGATTAATTCACCCCTCCACTTT.

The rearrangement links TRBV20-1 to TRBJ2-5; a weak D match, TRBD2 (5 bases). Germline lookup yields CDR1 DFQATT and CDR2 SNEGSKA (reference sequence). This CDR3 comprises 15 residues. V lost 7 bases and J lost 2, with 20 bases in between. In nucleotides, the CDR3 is TGCAGTGGTAGTATCCCCGGGATCACACAAGAGACCCAGTACTTC. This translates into CSGSIPGITQETQYF.

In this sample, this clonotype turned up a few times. CDR3 region: CASSKLAVNTGELFF. CDR3 sequence (DNA): TGTGCCAGTAGTAAACTAGCGGTGAACACCGGGGAGCTGTTTTTT. This chain links TRBV19 with TRBJ2-2; 8 positions match TRBD2. Germline loops: CDR1 LNHDA, CDR2 SQIVND (reference sequence). Trimming at V came to 4 bases and at J to 1 base, leaving 2 bases not matched to a gene. CDR3 length: 15 residues. The full variable domain, its missing parts supplied by reference TRBV19 and TRBJ2-2, is DGGITQSPKYLFRKEGQNVTLSCEQNLNHDAMYWYRQDPGQGLRLIYYSQIVNDFQKGDIAEGYSVSREKKESFPLTVTSAQKNPTAFYLCASSKLAVNTGELFFGEGSRLTVL.

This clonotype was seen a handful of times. CDR3 region: CASSDYQGSLREKLFF. DNA for the CDR3: TGTGCCAGCAGTGATTATCAGGGAAGCCTCCGGGAAAAACTGTTTTTT. The chain recombines TRBV25-1 with TRBJ1-4; tentatively, D is TRBD1 (5 bases). CDR3 length equals 16 residues. Trimming removed 3 bases at V and 8 bases at J, with 19 bases between. Looked up from germline, CDR1 is MGHDK and CDR2 is SYGVNS.

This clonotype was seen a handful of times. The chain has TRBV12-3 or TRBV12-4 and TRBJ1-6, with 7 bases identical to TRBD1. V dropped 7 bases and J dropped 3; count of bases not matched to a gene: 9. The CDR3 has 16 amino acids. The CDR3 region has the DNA TGTGCCAGCACCAACGACAGGGATTTCTATAATTCACCCCTCCACTTT. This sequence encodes CASTNDRDFYNSPLHF.

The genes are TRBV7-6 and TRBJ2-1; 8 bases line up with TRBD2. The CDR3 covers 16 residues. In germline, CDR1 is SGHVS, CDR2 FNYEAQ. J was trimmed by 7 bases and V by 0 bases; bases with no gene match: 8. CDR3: CASSLAYLAGLNEQFF. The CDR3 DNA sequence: TGTGCCAGCAGCTTAGCGTATTTAGCGGGACTTAATGAGCAGTTCTTC.

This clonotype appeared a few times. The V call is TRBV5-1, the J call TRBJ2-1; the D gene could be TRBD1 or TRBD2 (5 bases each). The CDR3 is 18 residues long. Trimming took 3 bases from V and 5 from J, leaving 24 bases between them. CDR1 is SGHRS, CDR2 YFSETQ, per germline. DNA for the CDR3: TGCGCCAGCAGCTCAAGGGGCTTGAGAGGGAGATTCGACAATGAGCAGTTCTTC. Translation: CASSSRGLRGRFDNEQFF. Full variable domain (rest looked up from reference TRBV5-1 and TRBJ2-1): KAGVTQTPRYLIKTRGQQVTLSCSPISGHRSVSWYQQTPGQGLQFLFEYFSETQRNKGNFPGRFSGRQFSNSRSEMNVSTLELGDSALYLCASSSRGLRGRFDNEQFFGPGTRLTVL.

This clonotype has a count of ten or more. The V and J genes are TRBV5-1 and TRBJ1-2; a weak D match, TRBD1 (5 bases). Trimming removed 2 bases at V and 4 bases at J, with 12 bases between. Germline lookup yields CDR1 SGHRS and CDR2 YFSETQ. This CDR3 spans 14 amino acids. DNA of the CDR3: TGCGCCAGCAGCTTTACGACAGACTCCTATGGCTACACCTTC. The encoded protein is CASSFTTDSYGYTF.

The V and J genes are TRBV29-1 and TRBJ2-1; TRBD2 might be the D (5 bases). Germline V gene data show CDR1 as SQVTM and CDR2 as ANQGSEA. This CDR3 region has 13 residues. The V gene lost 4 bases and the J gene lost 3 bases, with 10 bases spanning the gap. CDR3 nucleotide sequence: TGCAGCGTTGTTCCTAGCATCTACAATGAGCAGTTCTTC. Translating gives CSVVPSIYNEQFF.

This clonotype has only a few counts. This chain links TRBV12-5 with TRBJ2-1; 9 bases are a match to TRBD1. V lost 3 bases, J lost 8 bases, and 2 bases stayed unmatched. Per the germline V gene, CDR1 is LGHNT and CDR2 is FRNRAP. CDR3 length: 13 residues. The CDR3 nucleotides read TGTGCTAGTGGTTTCACAGGGGGCTATGAGCAGTTCTTC. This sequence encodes CASGFTGGYEQFF.

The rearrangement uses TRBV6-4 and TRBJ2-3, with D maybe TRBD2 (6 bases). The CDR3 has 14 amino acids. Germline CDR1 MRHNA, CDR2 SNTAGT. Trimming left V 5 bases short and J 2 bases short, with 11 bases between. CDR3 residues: CASSRSGYTDTQYF. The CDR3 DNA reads TGTGCCAGCAGTCGTAGCGGATACACAGATACGCAGTATTTT.

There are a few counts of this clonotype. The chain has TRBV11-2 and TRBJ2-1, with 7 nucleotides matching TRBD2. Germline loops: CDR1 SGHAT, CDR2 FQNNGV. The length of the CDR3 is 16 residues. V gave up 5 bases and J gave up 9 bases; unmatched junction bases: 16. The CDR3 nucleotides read TGTGCCAGCAGCATAAATACCGGGGCTAGCGGACTTGAGCAGTTCTTC. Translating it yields CASSINTGASGLEQFF. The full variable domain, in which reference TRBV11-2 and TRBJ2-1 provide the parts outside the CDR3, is EAGVAQSPRYKIIEKRQSVAFWCNPISGHATLYWYQQILGQGPKLLIQFQNNGVVDDSQLPKDRFSAERLKGVDSTLKIQPAKLEDSAVYLCASSINTGASGLEQFFGPGTRLTVL.

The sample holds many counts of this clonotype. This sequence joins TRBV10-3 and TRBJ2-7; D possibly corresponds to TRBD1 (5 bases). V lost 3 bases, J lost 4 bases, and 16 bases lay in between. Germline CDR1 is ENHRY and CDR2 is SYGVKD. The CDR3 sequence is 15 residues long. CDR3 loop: CAISDAEQGKYEQYF. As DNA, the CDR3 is TGTGCCATCAGTGATGCGGAGCAGGGAAAATACGAGCAGTACTTC.

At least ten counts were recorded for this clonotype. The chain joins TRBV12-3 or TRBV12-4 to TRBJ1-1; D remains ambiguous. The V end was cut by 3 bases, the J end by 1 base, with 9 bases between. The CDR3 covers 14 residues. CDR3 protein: CASSFYGPNTEAFF. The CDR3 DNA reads TGTGCCAGCAGTTTCTATGGTCCGAACACTGAAGCTTTCTTT.

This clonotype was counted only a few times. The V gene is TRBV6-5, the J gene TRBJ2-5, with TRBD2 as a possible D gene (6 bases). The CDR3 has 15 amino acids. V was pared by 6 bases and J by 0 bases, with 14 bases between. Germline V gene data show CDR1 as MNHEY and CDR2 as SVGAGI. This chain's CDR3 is CASRNWSGHQETQYF. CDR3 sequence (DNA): TGTGCCAGCAGAAACTGGAGCGGGCACCAAGAGACCCAGTACTTC.